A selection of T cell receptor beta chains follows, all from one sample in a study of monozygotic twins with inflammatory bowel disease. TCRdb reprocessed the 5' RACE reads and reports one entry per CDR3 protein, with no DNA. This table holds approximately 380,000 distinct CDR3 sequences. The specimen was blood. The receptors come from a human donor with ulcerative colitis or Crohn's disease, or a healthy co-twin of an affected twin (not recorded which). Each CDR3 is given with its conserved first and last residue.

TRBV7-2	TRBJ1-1	CASSLGLANTEAFF
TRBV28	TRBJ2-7	CASGLAGIPREQYF
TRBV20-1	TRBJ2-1	CSARDVTSGGQGEQFF
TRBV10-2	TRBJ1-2	CATHRDGGYTF
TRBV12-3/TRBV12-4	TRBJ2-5	CASSFCGQGIKETQYF
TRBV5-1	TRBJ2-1	CASSQGQDFLYNEQFF
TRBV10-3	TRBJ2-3	CATKGPATDTQYF
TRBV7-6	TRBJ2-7	CASSLGPRVYEQYF
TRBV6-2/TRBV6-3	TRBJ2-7	CASRWGDYEQYF
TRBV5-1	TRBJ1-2	CASSPLTGNYGYTF
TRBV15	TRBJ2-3	CATSRDQDTQYF
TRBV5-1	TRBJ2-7	CASSWQQGPYEQYF
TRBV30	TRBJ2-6	CAWGARREWSGANVLTF
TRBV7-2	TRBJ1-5	CASSLGRGRSSNQPQHF
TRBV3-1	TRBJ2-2	CASSQDIQRGGTTGELFF
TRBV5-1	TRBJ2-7	CASSLEGRSAYEQYF
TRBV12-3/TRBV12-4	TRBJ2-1	CASSLFRAGKYNEQFF
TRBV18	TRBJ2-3	CASSPQRLTDTQYF
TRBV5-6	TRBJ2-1	CASSLGSAGVNEQFF
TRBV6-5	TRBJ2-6	CASSYSVSGANVLTF
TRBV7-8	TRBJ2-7	CASSPINGQGVEYF
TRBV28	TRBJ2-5	CASSFPPRTSGRGTHETQYF
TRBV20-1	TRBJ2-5	CSASISQGVETQYF
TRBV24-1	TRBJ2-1	CATSDPGRGPYNEQFF
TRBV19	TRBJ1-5	CASSIIWGANQPQHF
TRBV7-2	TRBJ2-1	CASSPLAGVTHNEQFF